The next 17 T cell receptor beta chains were all read from a single sample in a study of T cells in Graves' hyperthyroidism and ophthalmopathy. RNA transcripts were the template for amplifying TCR beta CDR3 regions. HTBI primers were used for first-round RT-PCR of the TCR CDR3. TCRdb re-called the multiplex PCR reads through MiXCR, storing one row per CDR3 protein. The top ten clones hold roughly 7.1% of a sample with about 600,000 distinct CDR3 sequences, more than 13% of them seen once. Source material: blood. The receptors here all came from a woman aged 18 to 35 with Graves' ophthalmopathy.

This clonotype was observed many times. The CDR3 spells CASSRPVMNTEAFF. The CDR3 nucleotides read TGTGCCAGCAGTAGACCAGTCATGAACACTGAAGCTTTCTTT. The chain employs TRBV6-1 and TRBJ1-1; D call uncertain. Trimming shortened V by 5 bases and J by 0 bases, and 10 bases separated the two germline ends. The germline V gene has CDR1 MNHNS and CDR2 SASEGT. The CDR3 totals 14 residues.

The table lists this clonotype with many counts. The chain employs TRBV11-3 and TRBJ2-7, with D perhaps matching TRBD1 (6 bases). V was shortened by 5 bases and J by 5 bases, with 22 bases between the two germline ends. The V gene's germline CDR1 is SGHNT and CDR2 YENEEA. The CDR3 is 16 residues long. The CDR3 is CASSADRGGRLHEQYF. For the CDR3, the DNA is TGTGCCAGCAGCGCCGATAGAGGGGGAAGGTTGCACGAGCAGTACTTC.

In this sample, this clonotype turned up many times. This chain connects TRBV12-3 or TRBV12-4 to TRBJ2-5; D is unresolved. The CDR3 covers 13 residues. Trimming removed 7 bases from V and 4 bases from J, with 13 bases in between. The CDR3, as DNA: TGTGCCAGCATGAACTCTTGGGGAGAGACCCAGTACTTC. It yields the protein CASMNSWGETQYF.

The sample holds many counts of this clonotype. J is TRBJ1-1 and V is TRBV18; D remains unclear. CDR1 is KGHSH and CDR2 is LQKENI in the germline V gene. The CDR3 totals 11 residues. V was trimmed by 3 bases and J by 11 bases, leaving 10 bases between them. CDR3 residues: CASSPGIEAFF. Here the CDR3 DNA reads TGTGCCAGCTCACCGGGGATAGAGGCTTTCTTT.

This clonotype occurred many times. The chain carries TRBV28 and TRBJ2-1, with D unresolved. V dropped 7 bases and J dropped 8 bases, with 9 bases sitting between them. The germline CDR1 and CDR2 sequences are MDHEN and SYDVKM. The CDR3 is 11 amino acids. The CDR3 DNA sequence: TGTGCCAGCAAGTACTTTCATGAGCAGTTCTTC. Translating gives CASKYFHEQFF.

This clonotype has a count of ten or more. The CDR3 nucleotides read TGTGCTAGTGGCGGACAGGGGGGATACAATGAGCAGTTCTTC. It translates to CASGGQGGYNEQFF. The chain recombines TRBV12-5 with TRBJ2-1; 10 bases fit TRBD1. Trimming at V came to 6 bases and at J to 4 bases, leaving 3 bases not matched to a gene. CDR1 is LGHNT, CDR2 FRNRAP, per germline. This CDR3 spans 14 amino acids.

Notes on this clonotype: The CDR3 does not close with the conserved phenylalanine or tryptophan, likely indicating a read error. This chain uses TRBV6-1 with TRBJ1-1, with 8 bases identical to TRBD1. V was clipped by 6 bases and J by 4 bases; unmatched bases: 4. This CDR3 has 13 residues. The germline V gene has CDR1 MNHNS and CDR2 SASEGT. DNA of the CDR3: TGTGCCAGCAGAATGCAGGGGGCCACTGAAGCTTTCCTT. The encoded protein is CASRMQGATEAFL.

This clonotype was counted at least ten times. The V call is TRBV2, the J call TRBJ1-5; 7 positions match TRBD1. Losses at the gene ends were 9 bases for V and 2 bases for J; bases not matched to a gene: 4. Germline V gene data show CDR1 as SNHLY and CDR2 as FYNNEI. The CDR3 contains 13 residues. CDR3 sequence reads: CARGTDRNQPQHF. CDR3 in DNA: TGTGCCAGAGGGACAGATCGCAATCAGCCCCAGCATTTT.

The table lists this clonotype with many counts. The CDR3 DNA follows: TGCAGTGCTAGAGATGATGGGTTCCCCCAGTATTTT. This gives the protein CSARDDGFPQYF. The rearrangement links TRBV20-1 to TRBJ2-3; D is unresolved. This CDR3 region has 12 residues. V was cut by 0 bases and J by 12 bases, with 13 bases left in between. From germline, CDR1 is DFQATT and CDR2 SNEGSKA (reference sequence).

This clonotype was recorded at least ten times. The genes are TRBV28 and TRBJ1-6; the match to TRBD1 covers 10 bases. This CDR3 has 16 amino acids. Germline lookup yields CDR1 MDHEN and CDR2 SYDVKM. V shed 5 bases, J shed 6 bases, and the junction held 7 bases outside the gene matches. The CDR3 here is CASSLAGQGFNSPLHF. In DNA, the CDR3 is TGTGCCAGCAGTCTGGCGGGACAGGGGTTTAATTCACCCCTCCACTTT.

This clonotype showed up many times. This chain links TRBV20-1 with TRBJ2-2; the D gene is possibly TRBD2 (6 bases). The CDR3 contains 16 residues. Trimming removed 3 bases from V and 0 bases from J, with 14 bases in between. CDR1 DFQATT and CDR2 SNEGSKA come from the germline V gene (reference sequence). The CDR3 DNA reads TGCAGTGCTAGGGAACGACTAGTAGCGAACACCGGGGAGCTGTTTTTT. Its protein is CSARERLVANTGELFF.

V and J are TRBV24-1 and TRBJ2-1; 13 bases align to TRBD2. The CDR3 covers 15 residues. J gave up 6 bases and V 5 bases, and 3 bases lay outside the gene matches. Germline loops: CDR1 KGHDR, CDR2 SFDVKD. In DNA, the CDR3 is TGTGCCACCAGTGGCCGGACTAGCGGGAGCAATGAGCAGTTCTTC. Its translation: CATSGRTSGSNEQFF.

The CDR3 coding sequence is TGCAGTGCTAGAGATCTGACGGCGTTTTTTAAGTACGAGCAGTACTTC. Its translation: CSARDLTAFFKYEQYF. This chain connects TRBV20-1 to TRBJ2-7; D ambiguous. Trimming cost V 0 bases and J 4 bases, with 19 bases left between them. This CDR3 has 16 amino acids. Germline V gives CDR1 DFQATT, CDR2 SNEGSKA (reference sequence).

Ten or more counts support this clonotype. The J gene is TRBJ2-1, the V gene TRBV5-4; 8 bases agree with TRBD2. J lost 4 bases, V lost 0 bases, and 6 bases had no gene match. The CDR3 consists of 16 residues. Germline CDR1 SGHNT, CDR2 YYREEE (reference sequence). CDR3 residues: CASSLAGGTRYNEQFF. The CDR3 bases are TGTGCCAGCAGCTTGGCGGGAGGGACTCGATACAATGAGCAGTTCTTC.

Many counts were recorded for this clonotype. The chain uses TRBV7-3 and TRBJ2-3; D is possibly TRBD1 (5 bases). Trimming left V 2 bases short and J 0 bases short, with 9 bases between. The CDR3 runs to 15 residues. The V gene's germline CDR1 is SGHTA and CDR2 FQGTGA. CDR3 sequence: CASSLFSGSTDTQYF. For the CDR3, the DNA is TGTGCCAGCAGCTTATTTTCAGGGAGCACAGATACGCAGTATTTT.

This clonotype was found many times. The chain uses TRBV28 and TRBJ2-1; TRBD1 might be the D (6 bases). Trimming took off 5 bases at V and 1 base at J, with 21 bases between the two ends. Germline V gene data show CDR1 as MDHEN and CDR2 as SYDVKM. The CDR3 is made up of 18 amino acids. CDR3 region: CASSPAQGQRRSYNEQFF. The CDR3 coding sequence is TGTGCCAGCAGTCCAGCGCAAGGACAGAGAAGGTCCTACAATGAGCAGTTCTTC.

Many counts were recorded for this clonotype. The V call is TRBV5-1, the J call TRBJ2-3; 8 positions agree with TRBD2. The CDR3 totals 15 residues. The germline CDR1 and CDR2 sequences are SGHRS and YFSETQ. V shed 0 bases, J shed 1 base, and the junction held 1 base outside the gene matches. In nucleotides, the CDR3 is TGCGCCAGCAGCTTGGAGGGACTAGGCACAGATACGCAGTATTTT. Translation: CASSLEGLGTDTQYF.